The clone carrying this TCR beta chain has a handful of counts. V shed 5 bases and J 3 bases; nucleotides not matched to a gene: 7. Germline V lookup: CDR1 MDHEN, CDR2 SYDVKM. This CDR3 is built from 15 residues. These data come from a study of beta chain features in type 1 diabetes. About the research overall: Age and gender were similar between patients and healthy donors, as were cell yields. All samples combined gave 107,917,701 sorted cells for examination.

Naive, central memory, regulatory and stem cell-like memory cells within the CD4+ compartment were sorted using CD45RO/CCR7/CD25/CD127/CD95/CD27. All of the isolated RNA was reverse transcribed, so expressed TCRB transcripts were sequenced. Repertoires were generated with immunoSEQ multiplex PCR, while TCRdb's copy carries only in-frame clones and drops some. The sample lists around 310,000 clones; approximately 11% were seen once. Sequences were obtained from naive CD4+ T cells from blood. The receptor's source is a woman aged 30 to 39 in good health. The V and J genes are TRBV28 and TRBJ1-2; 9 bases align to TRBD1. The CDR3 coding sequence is TGTGCCAGCAGTGCCCAAACAGGGGGCGACTATGGCTACACCTTC. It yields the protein CASSAQTGGDYGYTF.